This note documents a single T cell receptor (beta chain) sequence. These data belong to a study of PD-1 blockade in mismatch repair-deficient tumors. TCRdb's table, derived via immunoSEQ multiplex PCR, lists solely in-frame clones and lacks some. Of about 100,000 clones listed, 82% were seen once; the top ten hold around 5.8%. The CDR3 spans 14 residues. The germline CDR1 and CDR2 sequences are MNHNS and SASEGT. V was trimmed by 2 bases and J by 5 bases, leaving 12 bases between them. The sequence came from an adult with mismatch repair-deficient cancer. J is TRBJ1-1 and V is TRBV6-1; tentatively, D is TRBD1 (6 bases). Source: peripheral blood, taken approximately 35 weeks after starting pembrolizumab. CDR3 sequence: CASSEIKQGTEAFF. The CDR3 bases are TGTGCCAGCAGTGAAATAAAACAGGGAACTGAAGCTTTCTTT.